Listed here are 14 T cell receptor beta chains from one sample, sequenced in a study of blood T cells in healthy people across ages. Next came a second PCR, run for about 7 to 12 cycles, which used a sample-barcoded 5' primer along with a J-beta primer mix. Using its own MiXCR run on the 5' RACE reads, TCRdb lists one record per CDR3 protein. The sample contains some 1.8 million distinct CDR3 sequences, roughly two fifths of which appear only once. Sequencing was carried out using blood. Receptors were obtained from a human donor in good health.

This chain uses TRBV28 with TRBJ1-1; D might be TRBD1 (5 bases). There are 17 residues in the CDR3. Germline V CDR1 and CDR2: MDHEN, SYDVKM. The V and J ends lost 6 bases and 2 bases respectively, with 22 bases between them. CDR3 nucleotides: TGTGCCAGCAGCCGACAGACCCGACGTAGAATAAACACTGAAGCTTTCTTT. Encoded protein: CASSRQTRRRINTEAFF.

V and J are TRBV4-2 and TRBJ1-2, with a possible D match to TRBD1 (6 bases). The germline V gene has CDR1 LGHNA and CDR2 YNFKEQ. The CDR3 loop spans 15 amino acids. The germline V and J ends were trimmed by 2 bases and 2 bases, with 12 bases remaining between them. CDR3 amino acids: CASSQFDRRNYGYTF. For the CDR3, the DNA is TGTGCCAGCAGCCAATTCGACAGGAGAAACTATGGCTACACCTTC.

CDR3 bases: TGTGCCACCAGCAGAGATGCCCGTGGAGGGGCCAACGTCCTGACTTTC. Translating gives CATSRDARGGANVLTF. The chain links TRBV15 to TRBJ2-6; D is ambiguous. Germline loops: CDR1 LNHNV, CDR2 YYDKDF (reference sequence). The length of the CDR3 is 16 residues. V was clipped by 0 bases and J by 4 bases, with 10 bases between them.

There are a few counts of this clonotype. The chain joins TRBV5-1 to TRBJ2-7; 9 bases are shared with TRBD2. V shed 4 bases and J 4 bases; nucleotides not matched to a gene: 9. The V gene's germline CDR1 is SGHRS and CDR2 YFSETQ. CDR3 length equals 15 residues. CDR3 bases: TGCGCCAGCAGCCTACCCAGCGGGGGGTATTACGAGCAGTACTTC. Encoded protein: CASSLPSGGYYEQYF.

The chain has TRBV4-2 and TRBJ1-4, with D maybe TRBD1 (5 bases). CDR3 length equals 16 residues. V dropped 4 bases and J dropped 6 bases, with 18 bases sitting between them. Per germline, CDR1 LGHNA and CDR2 YNFKEQ. Written as DNA, the CDR3 is TGTGCCAGCAGCCCGCAGTCCATACAGGTCTATGAAAAACTGTTTTTT. This translates into CASSPQSIQVYEKLFF.

The chain has TRBV7-9 and TRBJ2-5; 7 bases line up with TRBD1. The CDR3 has 17 amino acids. Trimming cost V 5 bases and J 5 bases; bases outside gene matches: 17. Germline assignment: CDR1 SEHNR and CDR2 FQNEAQ (reference sequence). The CDR3 reads CASSPGQAGSSFETQYF. The CDR3 region has the DNA TGTGCCAGCAGCCCTGGACAGGCTGGGTCCAGCTTTGAGACCCAGTACTTC.

This clonotype showed up just a few times. The genes are TRBV6-5 and TRBJ2-1; D not resolved. With 2 bases removed from V and 2 bases from J, the gap between germline ends came to 7 bases. CDR1 and CDR2 (germline): MNHEY, SVGAGI. The CDR3 has 14 amino acids. The CDR3 reads CASSYAQTYNEQFF. The CDR3 bases are TGTGCCAGCAGTTACGCTCAGACCTACAATGAGCAGTTCTTC.

This clonotype was seen more than once but under ten times. This chain uses TRBV12-5 with TRBJ2-3; D perhaps matches TRBD2 (5 bases). The germline gives CDR1 LGHNT, CDR2 FRNRAP. The CDR3 runs to 19 residues. Deletions cut 4 bases from V and 0 bases from J, with 23 bases between. CDR3 in amino acids: CASGSLQTSLGDSTDTQYF. The CDR3 nucleotides read TGTGCTAGTGGTTCCCTCCAAACGTCATTGGGAGATAGCACAGATACGCAGTATTTT. Together with reference TRBV12-5 and TRBJ2-3, the CDR3 gives the full variable domain: DARVTQTPRHKVTEMGQEVTMRCQPILGHNTVFWYRQTMMQGLELLAYFRNRAPLDDSGMPKDRFSAEMPDATLATLKIQPSEPRDSAVYFCASGSLQTSLGDSTDTQYFGPGTRLTVL.

V and J are TRBV12-3 or TRBV12-4 and TRBJ1-2, with D maybe TRBD1 (5 bases). The V gene lost 8 bases and the J gene lost 7 bases, with 20 bases spanning the gap. The CDR3 spans 14 residues. In DNA, the CDR3 is TGTGCCAGCCTCAAAAACAGGCTCGGCGGTGGCTACACCTTC. It translates to CASLKNRLGGGYTF.

This chain links TRBV5-1 with TRBJ2-7; D possibly matches TRBD1 or TRBD2 (5 bases each). Trimming stripped 4 bases from V and 5 bases from J, with 13 bases between. This CDR3 contains 13 residues. Germline CDR1 reads SGHRS; CDR2 reads YFSETQ. The chain's CDR3 is CASSPGTYDEQYF. The CDR3 bases are TGCGCCAGCAGCCCCGGGACCTATGACGAGCAGTACTTC.

The V call is TRBV29-1, the J call TRBJ1-2; D possibly corresponds to TRBD1 (5 bases). Germline lookup yields CDR1 SQVTM and CDR2 ANQGSEA. Trimming left V 3 bases short and J 0 bases short, with 14 bases between. The CDR3 is 15 amino acids. The CDR3 sequence is CSVDNMTETNYGYTF. CDR3 nucleotides: TGCAGCGTTGATAACATGACAGAGACTAACTATGGCTACACCTTC.

This clonotype was seen a handful of times. The rearrangement uses TRBV24-1 and TRBJ2-5; D may correspond to TRBD1 or TRBD2 (6 bases each). The length of the CDR3 is 13 residues. V lost 5 bases to trimming and J lost 5 bases, with 11 bases between them. Germline lookup yields CDR1 KGHDR and CDR2 SFDVKD. The CDR3 sequence: CATSVGGSETQYF. CDR3 DNA sequence: TGTGCCACCAGTGTAGGGGGGAGTGAGACCCAGTACTTC.

This clonotype was seen repeatedly, ten times or more. The chain employs TRBV4-1 and TRBJ2-7, with D tentatively TRBD1 (5 bases). The V end lost 1 base, the J end lost 3 bases, and 10 bases lay between the germline ends. CDR3 length: 14 amino acids. Germline V gene sequence: CDR1 MGHRA, CDR2 YSYEKL. CDR3 nucleotide sequence: TGCGCCAGCAGCCAAGGTCACCAGGGCTACGAGCAGTACTTC. Translation gives CASSQGHQGYEQYF.

This chain joins TRBV6-6 and TRBJ2-1; 10 bases are a match to TRBD2. Germline assignment: CDR1 MNHNY and CDR2 SVGAGI (reference sequence). V shed 7 bases, J shed 3 bases, and the junction held 6 bases outside the gene matches. The CDR3 is 15 residues long. In DNA, the CDR3 is TGTGCCAGCATCCAACTAGCGGGGAGCTACAATGAGCAGTTCTTC. Protein sequence: CASIQLAGSYNEQFF.